The 30 T cell receptor beta chains below come from one sample, sequenced in a study of OX40 agonist ivuxolimab in advanced cancers. The table came from immunoSEQ multiplex PCR; TCRdb's copy has only in-frame clones and leaves some out. The table records under 85,000 clones, approximately 86% of them present only once. Sequenced material: CD4+ or CD8+ T cells sorted from blood, taken in a trial of the OX40 agonist ivuxolimab. These receptors were collected from an adult with an advanced solid tumor such as melanoma, head and neck, liver or kidney cancer.

The CDR3 protein is CASSISGINTEAFF. The DNA of the CDR3 is TGTGCCAGTAGTATTTCAGGGATAAACACTGAAGCTTTCTTT. V gene TRBV19 combines with J gene TRBJ1-1; a possible D gene is TRBD1 (5 bases). Trimming removed 3 bases from V and 2 bases from J, with 10 bases in between. The CDR3 has 14 residues. Germline CDR1 is LNHDA and CDR2 is SQIVND (reference sequence).

This chain connects TRBV4-3 to TRBJ2-2; no definite D call. Trimming shortened V by 0 bases and J by 7 bases, and 9 bases separated the two germline ends. This CDR3 comprises 14 residues. Germline V gene data show CDR1 as LGHNA and CDR2 as YSLEER. The chain's CDR3 is CASSQDPFIGELFF. In nucleotides, the CDR3 is TGCGCCAGCAGCCAAGACCCATTTATCGGGGAGCTGTTTTTT.

The chain employs TRBV28 and TRBJ1-5; tentative D call: TRBD1 (5 bases). V was pared by 2 bases and J by 3 bases, with 17 bases between. Per germline, CDR1 MDHEN and CDR2 SYDVKM. CDR3 size: 17 residues. The CDR3 nucleotides are TGTGCCAGCAGTTTAAATATGGGGGAATCGTTCAATCAGCCCCAGCATTTT. Translating gives CASSLNMGESFNQPQHF.

This sequence joins TRBV7-2 and TRBJ2-2; 7 nucleotides agree with TRBD1. The CDR3 runs 15 residues. The V segment lost 7 bases and the J segment 3 bases; nucleotides outside the gene matches: 8. Germline lookup yields CDR1 SGHTA and CDR2 FQGNSA. In DNA, the CDR3 is TGTGCCAGCACCAATATCAGGGGGTACACCGGGGAGCTGTTTTTT. This codes for CASTNIRGYTGELFF.

In DNA, the CDR3 is TGTGCCAGCAGCTGGGGACTCTTTAGGGATGAAAAACTGTTTTTT. Amino acids: CASSWGLFRDEKLFF. The V and J genes are TRBV5-6 and TRBJ1-4; weak D call: TRBD1 (5 bases). The V gene lost 3 bases and the J gene lost 6 bases, with 15 bases spanning the gap. This CDR3 has 15 residues. Germline V lookup: CDR1 SGHDT, CDR2 YYEEEE.

The genes are TRBV11-1 and TRBJ2-7; a possible D gene is TRBD1 (5 bases). CDR1 and CDR2 from the germline V gene are SGHAT and FQDESV (reference sequence). Trimming removed 1 base from V and 0 bases from J, with 7 bases in between. The CDR3 spans 14 residues. The CDR3 here is CASSLGGASYEQYF. CDR3 coding DNA: TGTGCCAGCAGCTTAGGTGGGGCCTCCTACGAGCAGTACTTC.

The gene calls are TRBV7-9 and TRBJ1-1; D is perhaps TRBD1 (5 bases). From germline, CDR1 is SEHNR and CDR2 FQNEAQ (reference sequence). V lost 5 bases, J lost 4 bases, and 20 bases lay in between. The length of the CDR3 is 16 residues. DNA of the CDR3: TGTGCCAGCAGCCCTAGCGGCGGGGGGAGGGGCACTGAAGCTTTCTTT. Encoded protein: CASSPSGGGRGTEAFF. The full variable domain, its missing parts supplied by reference TRBV7-9 and TRBJ1-1, is DTGVSQNPRHKITKRGQNVTFRCDPISEHNRLYWYRQTLGQGPEFLTYFQNEAQLEKSRLLSDRFSAERPKGSFSTLEIQRTEQGDSAMYLCASSPSGGGRGTEAFFGQGTRLTVV.

This clone was observed a single time. V is TRBV2 and J is TRBJ1-5; TRBD1 is a possible D gene (6 bases). Trimming took off 6 bases at V and 5 bases at J, with 14 bases between the two ends. This CDR3 has 14 residues. Germline V gives CDR1 SNHLY, CDR2 FYNNEI. The CDR3, as DNA: TGTGCCAGCAGGGGCCGAGAGGGGGATCAGCCCCAGCATTTT. The encoded protein is CASRGREGDQPQHF.

The rearrangement links TRBV7-3 to TRBJ2-1; 8 bases agree with TRBD2. Unmatched junction bases numbered 5, after V lost 5 bases and J lost 8 bases. This CDR3 is built from 13 residues. Germline values: CDR1 SGHTA, CDR2 FQGTGA. CDR3 loop: CASSREGLDEQFF. CDR3 in DNA: TGTGCCAGCAGCCGGGAGGGCTTGGATGAGCAGTTCTTC.

This clone appeared once. The chain links TRBV18 to TRBJ1-1; tentatively, D is TRBD1 (6 bases). Per the germline V gene, CDR1 is KGHSH and CDR2 is LQKENI. The V end lost 3 bases, the J end lost 1 base, and 18 bases lay between the germline ends. This CDR3 comprises 17 residues. The CDR3 sequence: CASSPIPSGTTNTEAFF. In nucleotides, the CDR3 is TGTGCCAGCTCACCGATTCCTAGTGGGACAACGAACACTGAAGCTTTCTTT.

This chain links TRBV11-2 with TRBJ1-5; D not resolved. The CDR3 is 15 residues long. The germline V and J ends were trimmed by 5 bases and 1 base, with 12 bases remaining between them. Germline V gene lookup returns CDR1 SGHAT and CDR2 FQNNGV. CDR3 loop: CASSLYLGSNQPQHF. As DNA, the CDR3 is TGTGCCAGCAGCCTCTACTTGGGGAGCAATCAGCCCCAGCATTTT.

The V call is TRBV5-1, the J call TRBJ2-1; D is tentatively TRBD1 or TRBD2 (6 bases each). Germline V CDR1 and CDR2: SGHRS, YFSETQ. The V end lost 0 bases, the J end lost 0 bases, and 13 bases lay between the germline ends. This CDR3 is built from 17 residues. The CDR3 loop reads CASSLAGSGASYNEQFF. The CDR3 nucleotides are TGCGCCAGCAGCTTGGCGGGGTCGGGGGCCTCCTACAATGAGCAGTTCTTC.

The J gene is TRBJ2-3, the V gene TRBV7-8; 7 nucleotides line up with TRBD1. Per the germline V gene, CDR1 is SGHVS and CDR2 is FQNEAQ. J gave up 9 bases and V 2 bases, and 11 bases lay outside the gene matches. The CDR3 totals 15 residues. The CDR3 DNA sequence: TGTGCCAGCAGCTTACAGGGGGTCGAGGGTGGGACGCAGTATTTT. The encoded protein is CASSLQGVEGGTQYF.

The genes are TRBV7-8 and TRBJ2-7, with D perhaps assigned TRBD1 or TRBD2 (5 bases each). In germline, CDR1 is SGHVS, CDR2 FQNEAQ. V lost 7 bases and J lost 3, with 28 bases in between. This CDR3 comprises 18 residues. In DNA, the CDR3 is TGTGCCAGCATCCCTAAGAGGGCTGGGGTAGACAGACTCTACGAGCAGTACTTC. It is translated as CASIPKRAGVDRLYEQYF. The whole variable domain, filled in from reference TRBV7-8 and TRBJ2-7, reads GAGVSQSPRYKVAKRGQDVALRCDPISGHVSLFWYQQALGQGPEFLTYFQNEAQLDKSGLPSDRFFAERPEGSVSTLKIQRTQQEDSAVYLCASIPKRAGVDRLYEQYFGPGTRLTVT.

The chain uses TRBV18 and TRBJ2-7; 7 positions agree with TRBD1. CDR1 and CDR2 from the germline V gene are KGHSH and LQKENI. The CDR3 sequence is 15 residues long. The V and J ends lost 5 bases and 0 bases, in that order; junction bases with no gene match: 7. CDR3 region: CASSIGQAVSYEQYF. In DNA form, the CDR3 reads TGTGCCAGCTCAATCGGACAGGCCGTCTCCTACGAGCAGTACTTC.

The gene calls are TRBV5-6 and TRBJ1-5; a weak D match, TRBD1 (5 bases). V dropped 4 bases and J dropped 4 bases, with 9 bases sitting between them. Germline assignment: CDR1 SGHDT and CDR2 YYEEEE. The CDR3 is 13 residues long. The CDR3 spells CASSRQTNQPQHF. CDR3 nucleotides: TGTGCCAGCAGCCGACAGACGAATCAGCCCCAGCATTTT.

The chain uses TRBV4-2 and TRBJ2-5, with 7 bases matching TRBD1. Germline CDR1 is LGHNA and CDR2 is YNFKEQ. The V and J ends lost 2 bases and 5 bases, in that order; junction bases with no gene match: 11. CDR3 length equals 16 residues. CDR3 sequence reads: CASSQNPGQVGETQYF. CDR3 coding DNA: TGTGCCAGCAGCCAAAACCCAGGACAGGTCGGGGAGACCCAGTACTTC.

The chain combines TRBV13 with TRBJ2-7; no clear D. V lost 2 bases to trimming and J lost 0 bases, with 2 bases between them. The germline V gene encodes CDR1 PRHDT and CDR2 FYEKMQ (reference sequence). The CDR3 sequence is 12 residues long. The CDR3 protein is CASSLFSYEQYF. CDR3 nucleotides: TGTGCCAGCAGCTTATTCTCCTACGAGCAGTACTTC.

CDR3 DNA: TGTGCCAGCAGCCCCATGACAGGGATTAATGAAAAACTGTTTTTT. Its protein product is CASSPMTGINEKLFF. The chain has TRBV7-2 and TRBJ1-4; 7 bases map to TRBD1. Trimming at V came to 5 bases and at J to 4 bases, leaving 7 bases not matched to a gene. Germline V CDR1 and CDR2: SGHTA, FQGNSA. The length of the CDR3 is 15 residues.

The V and J genes are TRBV7-9 and TRBJ1-2, with 9 bases identical to TRBD1. CDR1 SEHNR and CDR2 FQNEAQ come from the germline V gene (reference sequence). Trimming took 1 base from V and 5 from J; bases not matched to a gene: 8. The CDR3 covers 16 residues. The CDR3 reads CASSLDRGPGFYGYTF. The CDR3 coding sequence is TGTGCCAGCAGCTTAGACAGGGGGCCCGGATTTTATGGCTACACCTTC.

The genes are TRBV19 and TRBJ1-6, with a tentative D call TRBD1 (6 bases). Trimming pared 2 bases from V and 5 bases from J, leaving 16 bases between. The germline gives CDR1 LNHDA, CDR2 SQIVND (reference sequence). CDR3 length equals 17 residues. The CDR3, as DNA: TGTGCCAGTAGTATAATACAGGGTGGGGGTAATAATTCACCCCTCCACTTT. Its translation: CASSIIQGGGNNSPLHF.

V is TRBV9 and J is TRBJ1-1, with 7 bases fitting TRBD1. This CDR3 contains 16 residues. Trimming removed 4 bases from V and 4 bases from J; junction bases left unmatched: 13. The germline gives CDR1 SGDLS, CDR2 YYNGEE. The CDR3 is CASSPQGGGWGTEAFF. CDR3 nucleotides: TGTGCCAGCAGCCCCCAGGGGGGGGGATGGGGCACTGAAGCTTTCTTT.

The rearrangement links TRBV6-1 to TRBJ1-2; 9 bases align to TRBD1. V dropped 6 bases and J dropped 8; count of bases not matched to a gene: 7. Germline loops: CDR1 MNHNS, CDR2 SASEGT. This CDR3 contains 13 residues. As DNA, the CDR3 is TGTGCCAGCAGGAGGACAGGGGTAGAAGGCTACACCTTC. This gives the protein CASRRTGVEGYTF.

V usage is TRBV9 and J usage is TRBJ2-3; possible D gene TRBD2, 6 bases. The CDR3 contains 15 residues. CDR1 SGDLS and CDR2 YYNGEE come from the germline V gene. V was shortened by 4 bases and J by 1 base, with 13 bases between the two germline ends. The CDR3 coding sequence is TGTGCCAGCAGCTTCCTGGAGGGACGCACAGATACGCAGTATTTT. This gives the protein CASSFLEGRTDTQYF.

The rearrangement uses TRBV28 and TRBJ2-7; unclear D gene. Germline V gives CDR1 MDHEN, CDR2 SYDVKM. The length of the CDR3 is 11 residues. Deletions cut 3 bases from V and 5 bases from J, with 5 bases between. CDR3 coding DNA: TGTGCCAGCAGTTTCTTAGACGAGCAGTACTTC. Translated, it gives CASSFLDEQYF.

The rearrangement links TRBV30 to TRBJ2-5; D is undetermined. Trimming removed 1 base from V and 2 bases from J, with 5 bases in between. This CDR3 region has 12 residues. Germline V gene sequence: CDR1 GTSNPN, CDR2 SVGIG (reference sequence). The DNA for the CDR3 is TGTGCCTGGAGTGAGGATCAAGAGACCCAGTACTTC. This encodes CAWSEDQETQYF.

The rearrangement links TRBV19 to TRBJ2-7; D perhaps matches TRBD1 (5 bases). Per germline, CDR1 LNHDA and CDR2 SQIVND (reference sequence). The CDR3 runs 14 residues. V gave up 3 bases and J gave up 0 bases, with 9 bases separating them. CDR3 nucleotides: TGTGCCAGTAGTATCAGGGTAAGCTCCTACGAGCAGTACTTC. Protein: CASSIRVSSYEQYF. The full variable domain, rest sourced from reference TRBV19 and TRBJ2-7, is DGGITQSPKYLFRKEGQNVTLSCEQNLNHDAMYWYRQDPGQGLRLIYYSQIVNDFQKGDIAEGYSVSREKKESFPLTVTSAQKNPTAFYLCASSIRVSSYEQYFGPGTRLTVT.

The chain recombines TRBV28 with TRBJ1-6; D ambiguous. There are 16 residues in the CDR3. Germline assignment: CDR1 MDHEN and CDR2 SYDVKM. V shed 5 bases and J shed 7 bases, with 18 bases lying between them. The CDR3 nucleotides are TGTGCCAGCAGTCTACTGGATGGCCGGAAGAATTCACCCCTCCACTTT. This encodes CASSLLDGRKNSPLHF.

J is TRBJ2-4 and V is TRBV20-1; TRBD1 or TRBD2 may be the D gene (5 bases each). The CDR3 runs to 11 residues. Germline values: CDR1 DFQATT, CDR2 SNEGSKA (reference sequence). V gave up 3 bases and J gave up 9 bases, with 9 bases separating them. CDR3 nucleotide sequence: TGCAGTGCTAGTGGGGGTTCCATTCAGTACTTC. This translates into CSASGGSIQYF.

V gene TRBV2 combines with J gene TRBJ2-3; 10 nucleotides agree with TRBD1. This CDR3 region has 13 residues. Germline assignment: CDR1 SNHLY and CDR2 FYNNEI. Losses at the gene ends were 10 bases for V and 1 base for J; bases not matched to a gene: 2. The DNA for the CDR3 is TGTGCCACAGGACAGGGGGGCACAGATACGCAGTATTTT. As protein: CATGQGGTDTQYF. Together with reference TRBV2 and TRBJ2-3, the CDR3 gives the full variable domain: EPEVTQTPSHQVTQMGQEVILRCVPISNHLYFYWYRQILGQKVEFLVSFYNNEISEKSEIFDDQFSVERPDGSNFTLKIRSTKLEDSAMYFCATGQGGTDTQYFGPGTRLTVL.